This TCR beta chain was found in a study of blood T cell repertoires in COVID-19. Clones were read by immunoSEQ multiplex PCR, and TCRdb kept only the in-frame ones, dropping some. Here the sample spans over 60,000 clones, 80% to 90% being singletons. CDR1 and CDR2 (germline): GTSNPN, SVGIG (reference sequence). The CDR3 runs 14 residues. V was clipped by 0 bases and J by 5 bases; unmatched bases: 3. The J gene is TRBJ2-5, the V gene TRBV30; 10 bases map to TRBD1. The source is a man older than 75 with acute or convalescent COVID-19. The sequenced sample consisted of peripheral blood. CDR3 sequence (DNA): TGTGCCTGGAGTGTTGGACAGGGGGGCGAGACCCAGTACTTC. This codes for CAWSVGQGGETQYF.